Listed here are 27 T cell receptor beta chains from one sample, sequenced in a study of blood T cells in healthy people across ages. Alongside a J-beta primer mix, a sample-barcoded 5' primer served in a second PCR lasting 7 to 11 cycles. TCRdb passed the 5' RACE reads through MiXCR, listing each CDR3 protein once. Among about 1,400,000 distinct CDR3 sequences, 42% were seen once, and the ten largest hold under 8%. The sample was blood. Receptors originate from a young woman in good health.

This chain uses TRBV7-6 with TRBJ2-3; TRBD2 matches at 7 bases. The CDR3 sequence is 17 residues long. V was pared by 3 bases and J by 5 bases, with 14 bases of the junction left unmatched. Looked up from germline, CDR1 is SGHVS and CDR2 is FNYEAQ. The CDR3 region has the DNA TGTGCCAGCAGCTTCAGCGGCGGGAGCGATAACATAGATACGCAGTATTTT. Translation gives CASSFSGGSDNIDTQYF. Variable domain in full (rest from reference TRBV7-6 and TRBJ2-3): GAGVSQSPRYKVTKRGQDVALRCDPISGHVSLYWYRQALGQGPEFLTYFNYEAQQDKSGLPNDRFSAERPEGSISTLTIQRTEQRDSAMYRCASSFSGGSDNIDTQYFGPGTRLTVL.

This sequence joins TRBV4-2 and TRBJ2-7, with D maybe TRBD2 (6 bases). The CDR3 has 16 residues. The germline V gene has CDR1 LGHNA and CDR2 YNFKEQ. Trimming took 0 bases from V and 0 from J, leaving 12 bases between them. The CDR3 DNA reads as TGTGCCAGCAGCCAAGATCTGGGAGGTTACTCCTACGAGCAGTACTTC. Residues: CASSQDLGGYSYEQYF.

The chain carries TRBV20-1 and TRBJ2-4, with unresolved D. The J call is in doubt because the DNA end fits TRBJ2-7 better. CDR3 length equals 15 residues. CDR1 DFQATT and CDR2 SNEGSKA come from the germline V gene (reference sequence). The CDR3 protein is CSALSVDAKSYEQYF. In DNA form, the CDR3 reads TGCAGTGCCCTATCCGTAGACGCGAAATCCTACGAGCAGTACTTC.

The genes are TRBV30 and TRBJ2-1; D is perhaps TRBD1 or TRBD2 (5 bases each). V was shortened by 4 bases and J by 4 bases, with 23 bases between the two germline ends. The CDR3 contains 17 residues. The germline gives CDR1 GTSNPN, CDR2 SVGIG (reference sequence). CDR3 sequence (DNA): TGTGCCTGGACTACCCGGGGTGTGGGGACCAAATACAATGAGCAGTTCTTC. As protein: CAWTTRGVGTKYNEQFF.

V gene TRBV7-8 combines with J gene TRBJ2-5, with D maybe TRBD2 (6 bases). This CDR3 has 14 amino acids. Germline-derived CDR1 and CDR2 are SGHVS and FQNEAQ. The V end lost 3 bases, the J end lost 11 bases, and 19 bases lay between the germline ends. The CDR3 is CASSFGTRDNEQYF. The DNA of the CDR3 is TGTGCCAGCAGCTTTGGGACTCGAGACAATGAGCAGTACTTC.

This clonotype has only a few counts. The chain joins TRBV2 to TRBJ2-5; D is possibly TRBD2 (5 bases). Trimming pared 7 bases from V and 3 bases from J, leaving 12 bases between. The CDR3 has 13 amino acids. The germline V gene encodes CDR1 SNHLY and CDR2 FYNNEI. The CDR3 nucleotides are TGTGCCAGCAAGGGTCCGGGGAAAGAGACCCAGTACTTC. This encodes CASKGPGKETQYF.

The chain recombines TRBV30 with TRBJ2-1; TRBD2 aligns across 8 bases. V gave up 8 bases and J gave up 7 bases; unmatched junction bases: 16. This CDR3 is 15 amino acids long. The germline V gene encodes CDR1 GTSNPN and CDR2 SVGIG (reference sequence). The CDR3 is CAGTPDGRAVNEQFF. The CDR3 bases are TGTGCCGGAACTCCGGACGGGAGGGCGGTTAATGAGCAGTTCTTC.

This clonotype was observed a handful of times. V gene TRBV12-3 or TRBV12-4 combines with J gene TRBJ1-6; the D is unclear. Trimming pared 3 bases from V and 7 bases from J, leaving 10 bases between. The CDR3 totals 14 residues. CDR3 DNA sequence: TGTGCCAGCAGTTTTACCGGGAAGAATTCACCCCTCCACTTT. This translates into CASSFTGKNSPLHF.

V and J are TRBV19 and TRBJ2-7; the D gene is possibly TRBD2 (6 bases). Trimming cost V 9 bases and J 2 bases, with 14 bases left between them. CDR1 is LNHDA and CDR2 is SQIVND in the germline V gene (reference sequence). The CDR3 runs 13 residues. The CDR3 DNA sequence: TGTGCCAGCTCGAGCGGGCCCGCCTACGAGCAGTACTTC. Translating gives CASSSGPAYEQYF.

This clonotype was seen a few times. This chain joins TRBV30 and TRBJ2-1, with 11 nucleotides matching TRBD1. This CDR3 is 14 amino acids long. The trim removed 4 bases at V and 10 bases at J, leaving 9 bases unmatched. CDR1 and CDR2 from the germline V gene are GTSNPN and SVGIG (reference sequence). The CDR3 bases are TGTGCCTGGACGGGACAGGGGGTCCAAGGCGAGCAGTTCTTC. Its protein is CAWTGQGVQGEQFF.

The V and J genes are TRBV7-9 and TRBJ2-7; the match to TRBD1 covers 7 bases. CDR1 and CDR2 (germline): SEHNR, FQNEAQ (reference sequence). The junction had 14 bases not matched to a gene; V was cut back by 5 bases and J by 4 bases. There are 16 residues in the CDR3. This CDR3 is CASSTETWQGVYEQYF. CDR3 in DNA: TGTGCCAGCAGCACCGAAACGTGGCAGGGGGTATACGAGCAGTACTTC.

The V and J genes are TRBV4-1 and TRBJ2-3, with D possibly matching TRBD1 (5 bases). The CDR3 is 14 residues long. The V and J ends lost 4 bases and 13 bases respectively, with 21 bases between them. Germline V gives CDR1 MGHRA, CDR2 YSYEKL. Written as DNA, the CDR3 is TGCGCCAGCAGCCGATCTCCGGGTGGGGCCGAGGAGTATTTT. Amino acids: CASSRSPGGAEEYF.

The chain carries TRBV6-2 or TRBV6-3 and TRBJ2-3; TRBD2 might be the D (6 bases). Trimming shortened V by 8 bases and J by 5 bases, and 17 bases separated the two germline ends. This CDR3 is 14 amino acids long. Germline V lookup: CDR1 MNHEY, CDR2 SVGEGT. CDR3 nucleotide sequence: TGTGCCAGCCTTTATCGGGGGAACCAAGATACGCAGTATTTT. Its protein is CASLYRGNQDTQYF.

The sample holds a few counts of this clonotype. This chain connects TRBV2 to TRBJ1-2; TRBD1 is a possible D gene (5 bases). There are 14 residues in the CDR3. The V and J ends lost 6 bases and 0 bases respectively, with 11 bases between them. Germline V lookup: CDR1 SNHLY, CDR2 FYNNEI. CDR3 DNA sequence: TGTGCCAGCAGGGGGACGGGAGCTAACTATGGCTACACCTTC. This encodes CASRGTGANYGYTF.

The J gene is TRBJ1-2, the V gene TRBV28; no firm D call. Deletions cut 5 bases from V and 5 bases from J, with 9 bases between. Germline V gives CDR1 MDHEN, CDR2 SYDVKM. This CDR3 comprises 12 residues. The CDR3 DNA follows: TGTGCCAGCAGTCGTTCGGGGTATGGCTACACCTTC. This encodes CASSRSGYGYTF.

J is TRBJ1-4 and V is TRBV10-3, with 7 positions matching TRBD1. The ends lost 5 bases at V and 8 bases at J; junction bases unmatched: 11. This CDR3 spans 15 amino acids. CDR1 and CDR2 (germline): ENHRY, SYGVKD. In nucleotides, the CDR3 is TGTGCCATCAGTCCCATGGTAGGGGGCGAAGAAAAACTGTTTTTT. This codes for CAISPMVGGEEKLFF.

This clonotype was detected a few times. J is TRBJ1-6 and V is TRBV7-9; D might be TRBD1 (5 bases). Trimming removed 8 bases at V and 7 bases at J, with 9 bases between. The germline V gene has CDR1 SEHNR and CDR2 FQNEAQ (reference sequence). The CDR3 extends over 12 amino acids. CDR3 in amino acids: CASGAGNSPLHF. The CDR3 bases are TGTGCCAGCGGGGCAGGGAATTCACCCCTCCACTTT.

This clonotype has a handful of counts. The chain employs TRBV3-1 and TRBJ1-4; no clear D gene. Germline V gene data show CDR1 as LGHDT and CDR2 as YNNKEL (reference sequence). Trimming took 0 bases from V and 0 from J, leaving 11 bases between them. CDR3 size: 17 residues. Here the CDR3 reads CASSQERTPATNEKLFF. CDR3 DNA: TGTGCCAGCAGCCAAGAGCGGACGCCCGCAACTAATGAAAAACTGTTTTTT.

The CDR3 DNA reads TGCAGTGCTAGAGCTCGGACCCAAAAGTCCTACAATGAGCAGTTCTTC. The encoded protein is CSARARTQKSYNEQFF. This chain joins TRBV20-1 and TRBJ2-1; D call uncertain. Germline V lookup: CDR1 DFQATT, CDR2 SNEGSKA (reference sequence). Trimming took 1 base from V and 1 from J, leaving 14 bases between them. The CDR3 extends over 16 amino acids.

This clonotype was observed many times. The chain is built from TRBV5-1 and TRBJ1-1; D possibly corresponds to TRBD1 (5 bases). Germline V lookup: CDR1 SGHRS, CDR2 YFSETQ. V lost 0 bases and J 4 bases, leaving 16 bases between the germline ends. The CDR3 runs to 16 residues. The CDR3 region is CASSLGSKGWATEAFF. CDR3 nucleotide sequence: TGCGCCAGCAGCTTGGGGTCTAAGGGGTGGGCCACTGAAGCTTTCTTT.

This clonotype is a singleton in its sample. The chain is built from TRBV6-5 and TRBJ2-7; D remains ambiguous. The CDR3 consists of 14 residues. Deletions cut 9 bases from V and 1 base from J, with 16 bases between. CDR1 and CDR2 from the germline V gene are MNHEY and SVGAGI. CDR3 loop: CASSDARMSYEQYF. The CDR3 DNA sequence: TGTGCCAGTAGTGACGCCAGGATGTCCTACGAGCAGTACTTC.

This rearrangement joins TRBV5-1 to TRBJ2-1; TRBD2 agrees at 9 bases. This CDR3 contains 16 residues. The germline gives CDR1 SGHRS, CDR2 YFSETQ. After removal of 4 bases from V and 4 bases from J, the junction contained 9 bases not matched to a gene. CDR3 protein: CASSPGIAGVYNEQFF. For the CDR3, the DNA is TGCGCCAGCAGCCCCGGGATAGCGGGGGTATACAATGAGCAGTTCTTC. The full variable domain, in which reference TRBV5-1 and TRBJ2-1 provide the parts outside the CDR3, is KAGVTQTPRYLIKTRGQQVTLSCSPISGHRSVSWYQQTPGQGLQFLFEYFSETQRNKGNFPGRFSGRQFSNSRSEMNVSTLELGDSALYLCASSPGIAGVYNEQFFGPGTRLTVL.

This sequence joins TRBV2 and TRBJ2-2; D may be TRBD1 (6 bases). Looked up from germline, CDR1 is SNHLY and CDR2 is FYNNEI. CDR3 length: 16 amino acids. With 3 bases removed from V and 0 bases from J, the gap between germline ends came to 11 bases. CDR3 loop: CASSDPGTTNTGELFF. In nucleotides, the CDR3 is TGTGCCAGCAGTGACCCCGGGACAACGAACACCGGGGAGCTGTTTTTT.

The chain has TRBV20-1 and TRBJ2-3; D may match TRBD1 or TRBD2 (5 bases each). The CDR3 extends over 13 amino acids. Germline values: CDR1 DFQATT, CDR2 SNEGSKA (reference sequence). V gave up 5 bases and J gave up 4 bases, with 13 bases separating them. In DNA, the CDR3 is TGCAGTGCTCCCGGGACCCTCGCAGATACGCAGTATTTT. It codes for CSAPGTLADTQYF.

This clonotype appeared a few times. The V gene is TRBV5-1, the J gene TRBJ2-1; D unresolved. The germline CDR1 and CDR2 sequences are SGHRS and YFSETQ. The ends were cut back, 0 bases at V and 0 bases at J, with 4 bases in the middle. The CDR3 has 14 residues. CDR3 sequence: CASSLAHSYNEQFF. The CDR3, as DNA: TGCGCCAGCAGCTTGGCTCACTCCTACAATGAGCAGTTCTTC.

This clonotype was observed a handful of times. The CDR3 reads CATTPGENSPLHF. In DNA, the CDR3 is TGTGCCACCACCCCCGGAGAGAATTCACCCCTCCACTTT. The chain couples TRBV10-3 to TRBJ1-6, with unresolved D. Trimming stripped 10 bases from V and 7 bases from J, with 14 bases between. Germline lookup yields CDR1 ENHRY and CDR2 SYGVKD. The CDR3 length is 13 residues.

The CDR3 here is CASSHQTLGGATTEQFF. In DNA, the CDR3 is TGTGCCAGCAGCCACCAGACCCTTGGGGGGGCTACCACTGAGCAGTTCTTC. The J gene is TRBJ2-1, the V gene TRBV7-8; tentatively, D is TRBD2 (7 bases). Deletions cut 5 bases from V and 9 bases from J, with 26 bases between. The germline gives CDR1 SGHVS, CDR2 FQNEAQ. The CDR3 sequence is 17 residues long.